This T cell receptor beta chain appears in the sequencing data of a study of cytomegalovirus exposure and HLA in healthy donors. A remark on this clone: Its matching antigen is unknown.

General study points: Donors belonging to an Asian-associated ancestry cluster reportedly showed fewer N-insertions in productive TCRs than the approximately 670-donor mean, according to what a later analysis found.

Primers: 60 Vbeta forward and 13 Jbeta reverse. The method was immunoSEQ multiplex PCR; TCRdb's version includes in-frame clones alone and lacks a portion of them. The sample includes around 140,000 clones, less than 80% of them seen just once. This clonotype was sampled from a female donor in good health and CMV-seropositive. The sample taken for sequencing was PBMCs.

Written as DNA, the CDR3 is TGCAGCGCATCAGGGAAAGACACTGGAAACACCATATATTTT. It specifies CSASGKDTGNTIYF. This rearrangement joins TRBV29-1 to TRBJ1-3, with a weak D call TRBD1 (5 bases). Germline lookup yields CDR1 SQVTM and CDR2 ANQGSEA. This CDR3 comprises 14 residues. The V and J ends lost 7 bases and 2 bases respectively, with 15 bases between them.